One sample yielded the 20 T cell receptor beta chains listed below, sequenced in a study of T cell responses to AZD1222 COVID-19 vaccine. Assay: immunoSEQ multiplex PCR; the TCRdb copy retains only in-frame clones and omits some. The data show 120,000 or so clones, roughly 91% seen once. This specimen was peripheral blood, taken on day 0 of AZD1222 vaccination. Receptors were obtained from an adult in good health.

The chain employs TRBV6-2 or TRBV6-3 and TRBJ2-7; TRBD2 is a possible D gene (7 bases). This CDR3 spans 15 amino acids. CDR1 MNHEY and CDR2 SVGEGT come from the germline V gene. The V end lost 0 bases, the J end lost 4 bases, and 13 bases lay between the germline ends. CDR3 in DNA: TGTGCCAGCAGTTACTCGTTCGGGGGGCAATACGAGCAGTACTTC. It is translated as CASSYSFGGQYEQYF.

This chain joins TRBV20-1 and TRBJ2-7, with D unresolved. Trimming removed 3 bases at V and 2 bases at J, with 5 bases between. This CDR3 is 11 amino acids long. Per the germline V gene, CDR1 is DFQATT and CDR2 is SNEGSKA (reference sequence). In nucleotides, the CDR3 is TGCAGTGCTAGCGACGCCTACGAGCAGTACTTC. Translating gives CSASDAYEQYF.

This clone was seen only a few times. The chain is built from TRBV10-3 and TRBJ1-1, with unresolved D. The CDR3 is made up of 10 amino acids. Germline CDR1 and CDR2: ENHRY and SYGVKD. Trimming stripped 11 bases from V and 3 bases from J, with 7 bases between. CDR3 in DNA: TGTGCCGTCGGGGACACTGAAGCTTTCTTT. Its protein product is CAVGDTEAFF.

V gene TRBV27 combines with J gene TRBJ2-5; 9 bases agree with TRBD1. CDR3 size: 16 residues. CDR1 and CDR2 from the germline V gene are MNHEY and SMNVEV (reference sequence). Losses at the gene ends were 8 bases for V and 3 bases for J; bases not matched to a gene: 13. CDR3 nucleotide sequence: TGTGCCAGCCGTCCTAGGACAGGGGAATTTGAAGAGACCCAGTACTTC. Translating gives CASRPRTGEFEETQYF.

The chain uses TRBV6-5 and TRBJ1-1; D remains ambiguous. Germline-derived CDR1 and CDR2 are MNHEY and SVGAGI. The CDR3 loop spans 13 amino acids. Trimming removed 0 bases from V and 3 bases from J, with 5 bases in between. Written as DNA, the CDR3 is TGTGCCAGCAGTTACTCCCAGGACACTGAAGCTTTCTTT. It yields the protein CASSYSQDTEAFF.

This clone was counted a single time. This sequence joins TRBV6-4 and TRBJ2-1, with D unclear. Trimming left V 0 bases short and J 2 bases short, with 8 bases between. CDR3 length: 15 residues. Per germline, CDR1 MRHNA and CDR2 SNTAGT. The CDR3 reads CASSDSSTPYNEQFF. The CDR3 DNA is TGTGCCAGCAGTGACTCCTCGACCCCCTACAATGAGCAGTTCTTC.

The V gene is TRBV4-1, the J gene TRBJ2-1, with 10 bases identical to TRBD2. This CDR3 is 16 amino acids long. V shed 2 bases and J 8 bases; nucleotides not matched to a gene: 9. Germline assignment: CDR1 MGHRA and CDR2 YSYEKL. As DNA, the CDR3 is TGCGCCAGCAGCCAATTCGATAGCGGGGGGAGCGATGAGCAGTTCTTC. Translation gives CASSQFDSGGSDEQFF.

This chain connects TRBV19 to TRBJ2-7; D perhaps matches TRBD1 (6 bases). This CDR3 region has 16 residues. Per germline, CDR1 LNHDA and CDR2 SQIVND (reference sequence). V was cut by 3 bases and J by 3 bases, with 18 bases left in between. CDR3 nucleotides: TGTGCCAGTAGTATTTCCCCAGGGACAACCCTCTACGAGCAGTACTTC. Translated: CASSISPGTTLYEQYF.

The chain is built from TRBV5-4 and TRBJ2-2; D possibly corresponds to TRBD1 (7 bases). With 4 bases removed from V and 3 bases from J, the gap between germline ends came to 13 bases. The CDR3 is made up of 15 amino acids. Germline V CDR1 and CDR2: SGHNT, YYREEE (reference sequence). The CDR3 sequence: CASSPTGDYTGELFF. The CDR3 region has the DNA TGTGCCAGCAGCCCCACAGGGGACTACACCGGGGAGCTGTTTTTT.

The gene calls are TRBV4-1 and TRBJ1-4, with no clear D. CDR1 and CDR2 from the germline V gene are MGHRA and YSYEKL. The CDR3 runs 15 residues. Deletions cut 1 base from V and 3 bases from J, with 9 bases between. CDR3 amino acids: CASSQAALANEKLFF. The DNA for the CDR3 is TGCGCCAGCAGCCAAGCCGCTCTGGCTAATGAAAAACTGTTTTTT.

This chain uses TRBV7-9 with TRBJ2-3; D might be TRBD1 (5 bases). Trimming took off 5 bases at V and 0 bases at J, with 15 bases between the two ends. Per germline, CDR1 SEHNR and CDR2 FQNEAQ (reference sequence). This CDR3 comprises 16 residues. The CDR3 is CASSERGSASTDTQYF. In DNA form, the CDR3 reads TGTGCCAGCAGCGAAAGGGGAAGCGCTAGCACAGATACGCAGTATTTT.

CDR3 nucleotide sequence: TGTGCCAGCAGCCAAACAGCCTATGGCTACACCTTC. Protein: CASSQTAYGYTF. The chain links TRBV3-1 (or the pseudogene TRBV3-2) to TRBJ1-2; D is undetermined. Trimming took off 2 bases at V and 4 bases at J, with 5 bases between the two ends. CDR1 and CDR2 from the germline V gene are LGHDT and YNNKEL (reference sequence). CDR3 length equals 12 residues.

The chain has TRBV3-1 (or the pseudogene TRBV3-2) and TRBJ1-5; weak D call: TRBD1 (5 bases). Germline V CDR1 and CDR2: LGHDT, YNNKEL (reference sequence). V was pared by 0 bases and J by 6 bases, with 12 bases between. The CDR3 spans 15 residues. The CDR3 sequence is CASSQEGTTAQPQHF. The CDR3, as DNA: TGTGCCAGCAGCCAAGAAGGGACGACGGCTCAGCCCCAGCATTTT.

The chain carries TRBV5-6 and TRBJ2-1; 9 bases are shared with TRBD2. CDR1 is SGHDT and CDR2 is YYEEEE in the germline V gene. Germline trimming cut 0 bases from V and 2 bases from J; bases unmatched to any gene: 0. This CDR3 is 15 amino acids long. CDR3 in DNA: TGTGCCAGCAGCTTGGGCGGGGGGGCCTACAATGAGCAGTTCTTC. As protein: CASSLGGGAYNEQFF.

This chain links TRBV6-5 with TRBJ1-1; perhaps TRBD1 as D (6 bases). CDR1 is MNHEY and CDR2 is SVGAGI in the germline V gene. Trimming shortened V by 4 bases and J by 2 bases, and 14 bases separated the two germline ends. CDR3 length equals 15 residues. Here the CDR3 DNA reads TGTGCCAGCAGTTTAAACAGGGACCTAAACACTGAAGCTTTCTTT. This translates into CASSLNRDLNTEAFF.

V and J are TRBV3-1 (or the pseudogene TRBV3-2) and TRBJ2-3; D is undetermined. This CDR3 comprises 15 residues. Per the germline V gene, CDR1 is LGHDT and CDR2 is YNNKEL (reference sequence). V gave up 1 base and J gave up 9 bases, with 17 bases separating them. As DNA, the CDR3 is TGTGCCAGCAGCCAAGGAAGAGGACCTACAACCACGCAGTATTTT. Translated: CASSQGRGPTTTQYF.

The chain recombines TRBV5-4 with TRBJ2-3; 10 nucleotides line up with TRBD2. CDR3 length: 15 amino acids. Germline CDR1 is SGHNT and CDR2 is YYREEE (reference sequence). After removal of 4 bases from V and 4 bases from J, the junction contained 6 bases not matched to a gene. This chain's CDR3 is CASSGTSGAPDTQYF. CDR3 coding DNA: TGTGCCAGCAGCGGAACTAGCGGGGCCCCAGATACGCAGTATTTT.

V is TRBV5-1 and J is TRBJ2-7; TRBD1 might be the D (7 bases). The CDR3 covers 14 residues. V was cut by 4 bases and J by 0 bases, with 11 bases left in between. CDR1 and CDR2 from the germline V gene are SGHRS and YFSETQ. CDR3 bases: TGCGCCAGCAGCGGGCAGGGGGGCTCCTACGAGCAGTACTTC. Amino acid sequence: CASSGQGGSYEQYF.

The chain employs TRBV4-2 and TRBJ1-2, with TRBD1 matching over 9 bases. The length of the CDR3 is 18 residues. V was pared by 2 bases and J by 3 bases, with 13 bases of the junction left unmatched. CDR1 and CDR2 (germline): LGHNA, YNFKEQ. The CDR3 nucleotides read TGTGCCAGCAGCCAACTCCGGGACAGGGAGCCGGGGGACTATGGCTACACCTTC. Amino acids: CASSQLRDREPGDYGYTF.

This rearrangement joins TRBV7-8 to TRBJ2-7; TRBD1 agrees at 10 bases. With V trimmed by 5 bases and J by 2 bases, 3 bases remained unmatched. The CDR3 has 14 amino acids. Per germline, CDR1 SGHVS and CDR2 FQNEAQ. CDR3 bases: TGTGCCAGCAGCATGACAGGGGGCCCCTACGAGCAGTACTTC. Translation: CASSMTGGPYEQYF. Looking up the rest from reference TRBV7-8 and TRBJ2-7 gives the full variable domain: GAGVSQSPRYKVAKRGQDVALRCDPISGHVSLFWYQQALGQGPEFLTYFQNEAQLDKSGLPSDRFFAERPEGSVSTLKIQRTQQEDSAVYLCASSMTGGPYEQYFGPGTRLTVT.